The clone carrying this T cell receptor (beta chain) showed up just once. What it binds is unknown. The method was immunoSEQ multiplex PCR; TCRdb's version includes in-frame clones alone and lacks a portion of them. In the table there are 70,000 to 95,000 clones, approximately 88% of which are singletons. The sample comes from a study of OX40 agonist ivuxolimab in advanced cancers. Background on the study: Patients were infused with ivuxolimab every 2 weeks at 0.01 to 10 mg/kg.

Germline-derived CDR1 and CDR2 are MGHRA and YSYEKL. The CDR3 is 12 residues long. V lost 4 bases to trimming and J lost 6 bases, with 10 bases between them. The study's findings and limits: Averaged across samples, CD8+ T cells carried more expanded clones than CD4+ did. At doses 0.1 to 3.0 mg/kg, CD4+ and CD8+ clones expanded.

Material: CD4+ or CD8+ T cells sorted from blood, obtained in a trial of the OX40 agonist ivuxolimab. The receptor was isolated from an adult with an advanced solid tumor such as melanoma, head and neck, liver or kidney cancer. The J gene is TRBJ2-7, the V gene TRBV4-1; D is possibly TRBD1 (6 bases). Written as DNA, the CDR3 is TGCGCCAGCAGCCCACAGGGTTCCGAGCAGTACTTC. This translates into CASSPQGSEQYF.